Below, one T cell receptor beta chain is given with its context. The CDR3 runs 14 residues. Trimming shortened V by 0 bases and J by 3 bases, and 9 bases separated the two germline ends. Germline V gene lookup returns CDR1 SGDLS and CDR2 YYNGEE. The source of the sample is a study of blood T cell repertoires in COVID-19. At the level of the study: The cDNA or gDNA used as material had been derived from T cells, B-cell-depleted T cells, or PBMCs.

Sequencing was performed with immunoSEQ multiplex PCR; in TCRdb, only in-frame clones are kept and a portion is missing. The data hold roughly 100,000 clones, with over 75% observed a single time. This clonotype originated in a man aged 45-60 years with acute or convalescent COVID-19. The genes are TRBV9 and TRBJ1-1, with D possibly TRBD1 on 5 matching bases. The sample consisted of peripheral blood. This CDR3 reads CASSVGGGDTEAFF. The CDR3 nucleotides are TGTGCCAGCAGCGTAGGTGGAGGGGACACTGAAGCTTTCTTT.